A single sample is the source of the 11 T cell receptor beta chains below, sequenced in a study of T-cell memory formation after mild COVID-19. MiXCR was run by TCRdb on the 5' RACE reads, yielding one entry per CDR3 protein. The sample includes approximately 250,000 distinct CDR3 sequences, just over 15% seen only once; the top ten take 2.1%. Sequencing was done on a sample of PBMCs or a T cell subset sorted from them (not recorded which). Receptor source: an adult woman who had mild COVID-19 (a few samples of this study predate the infection). Cell type and time point are not known.

Worth noting for this clonotype: A read error may account for a junction end that differs from germline. This chain links TRBV7-8 with TRBJ1-6; 7 bases are shared with TRBD1. The germline V gene encodes CDR1 SGHVS and CDR2 FQNEAQ. The CDR3 runs to 13 residues. The DNA for the CDR3 is TGTGTCAGCACATCAGGGGGGGGTTCACCCCTCCACTTT. This translates into CVSTSGGGSPLHF.

The chain carries TRBV7-8 and TRBJ2-7, with 10 bases lining up with TRBD1. The CDR3 loop spans 15 amino acids. Trimming took 5 bases from V and 2 from J; bases not matched to a gene: 6. In germline, CDR1 is SGHVS, CDR2 FQNEAQ. The CDR3 protein is CASSIPGTGAYEQYF. The CDR3 DNA sequence: TGTGCCAGCAGCATACCCGGGACAGGGGCCTACGAGCAGTACTTC.

This chain uses TRBV7-2 with TRBJ2-7, with unresolved D. V dropped 1 base and J dropped 6 bases, with 13 bases sitting between them. The length of the CDR3 is 14 residues. Germline lookup yields CDR1 SGHTA and CDR2 FQGNSA. The CDR3: CASSLVTSVGEQYF. CDR3 nucleotide sequence: TGTGCCAGCAGCTTAGTAACCAGCGTTGGCGAGCAGTACTTC.

The J gene is TRBJ1-4, the V gene TRBV2, with D possibly being TRBD1 (6 bases). Germline lookup yields CDR1 SNHLY and CDR2 FYNNEI. V lost 10 bases and J lost 5, with 14 bases in between. The CDR3 has 13 amino acids. The CDR3 protein is CATKRQANEKLFF. CDR3 nucleotide sequence: TGTGCCACCAAGAGACAGGCGAATGAAAAACTGTTTTTT.

This sequence joins TRBV5-1 and TRBJ2-6; D not resolved. Germline CDR1 reads SGHRS; CDR2 reads YFSETQ. Trimming removed 1 base from V and 0 bases from J, with 8 bases in between. This CDR3 has 16 amino acids. The CDR3 loop reads CASSLPPPSGANVLTF. CDR3 nucleotide sequence: TGCGCCAGCAGCTTGCCACCTCCCTCTGGGGCCAACGTCCTGACTTTC. The complete variable domain, with remaining parts taken from reference TRBV5-1 and TRBJ2-6, reads KAGVTQTPRYLIKTRGQQVTLSCSPISGHRSVSWYQQTPGQGLQFLFEYFSETQRNKGNFPGRFSGRQFSNSRSEMNVSTLELGDSALYLCASSLPPPSGANVLTFGAGSRLTVL.

The chain combines TRBV5-1 with TRBJ1-1; D possibly corresponds to TRBD1 (5 bases). Trimming left V 0 bases short and J 7 bases short, with 16 bases between. Germline V lookup: CDR1 SGHRS, CDR2 YFSETQ. The CDR3 has 15 amino acids. The CDR3 DNA is TGCGCCAGCAGCTTGGGGCAGGGAACTGGAGGTGAAGCTTTCTTT. Its protein product is CASSLGQGTGGEAFF.

The gene calls are TRBV5-1 and TRBJ2-3; possible D gene TRBD2, 6 bases. The length of the CDR3 is 13 residues. CDR1 SGHRS and CDR2 YFSETQ come from the germline V gene. V lost 2 bases, J lost 6 bases, and 10 bases lay in between. The CDR3 region is CASSFGGWDTQYF. The CDR3 nucleotides read TGCGCCAGCAGCTTCGGGGGATGGGATACGCAGTATTTT.

The table lists this clonotype with a few counts. The chain uses TRBV12-3 or TRBV12-4 and TRBJ1-1; 8 bases align to TRBD1. Trimming cost V 4 bases and J 0 bases; bases outside gene matches: 4. The CDR3 is made up of 15 amino acids. This CDR3 reads CASSYGTGLNTEAFF. The CDR3 DNA is TGTGCCAGCAGTTATGGGACAGGTTTGAACACTGAAGCTTTCTTT.

This clonotype showed up just a few times. The chain is built from TRBV10-3 and TRBJ2-1, with D possibly being TRBD2 (6 bases). Trimming cost V 11 bases and J 6 bases, with 14 bases left between them. The germline CDR1 and CDR2 sequences are ENHRY and SYGVKD. This CDR3 region has 12 residues. DNA of the CDR3: TGTGCCTCTAGACTAGGGAGCAATGAGCAGTTCTTC. Translated, it gives CASRLGSNEQFF.

This rearrangement joins TRBV9 to TRBJ2-7; the match to TRBD1 covers 7 bases. With 7 bases clipped from V and 5 bases from J, the junction kept 9 bases outside the gene matches. CDR3 length: 13 residues. The germline CDR1 and CDR2 sequences are SGDLS and YYNGEE. This CDR3 reads CASGKGALDEQYF. CDR3 bases: TGTGCCAGCGGTAAGGGGGCGCTGGACGAGCAGTACTTC.

This CDR3 reads CASSGTTGGADTQYF. For the CDR3, the DNA is TGTGCCAGCAGCGGGACGACAGGCGGTGCAGATACGCAGTATTTT. The genes are TRBV5-6 and TRBJ2-3; the D gene is possibly TRBD1 (6 bases). Germline V gene lookup returns CDR1 SGHDT and CDR2 YYEEEE. The ends were cut back, 4 bases at V and 4 bases at J, with 16 bases in the middle. CDR3 length: 15 amino acids.